Below are 18 T cell receptor beta chains sequenced from a single sample in a study of T-cell memory formation after mild COVID-19. TCRdb recomputed calls from the 5' RACE reads with MiXCR, one row per CDR3 protein. The sample has some 160,000 distinct CDR3 sequences, around 30% seen once; the top ten hold 9.5% to 15%. Material for sequencing was PBMCs or a T cell subset sorted from them (not recorded which). These receptors originate from an adult woman who had mild COVID-19 (a few samples of this study predate the infection). Cell type and time point are not known.

This clonotype showed up just a few times. The DNA for the CDR3 is TGCAGTGCTAGAGATCTGGGCAGGGACTACGAGCAGTACTTC. Residues: CSARDLGRDYEQYF. The chain recombines TRBV20-1 with TRBJ2-7; TRBD1 is a possible D gene (5 bases). The CDR3 consists of 14 residues. Germline V gene lookup returns CDR1 DFQATT and CDR2 SNEGSKA (reference sequence). V lost 0 bases, J lost 3 bases, and 12 bases lay in between.

This clonotype was counted only a few times. This chain connects TRBV7-9 to TRBJ2-1, with D perhaps matching TRBD1 (5 bases). Trimming took 2 bases from V and 9 from J, leaving 11 bases between them. CDR1 is SEHNR, CDR2 FQNEAQ, per germline (reference sequence). The CDR3 runs to 13 residues. Here the CDR3 DNA reads TGTGCCAGCAGCTTACGCAGGGCGGCTGAGCAGTTCTTC. Its translation: CASSLRRAAEQFF.

Turning to this clonotype: A junction boundary mismatches the germline segment, possibly from a read error. V is TRBV7-7 and J is TRBJ2-5; 10 bases are a match to TRBD2. This CDR3 has 15 residues. CDR1 and CDR2 from the germline V gene are SSHAT and FNYEAQ (reference sequence). This CDR3 reads CASSLSPSGGETQYF. CDR3 sequence (DNA): TGTGCTAGCAGCTTATCTCCTAGCGGGGGTGAGACCCAGTACTTC. Filled out from reference TRBV7-7 and TRBJ2-5, the complete variable domain reads GAGVSQSPRYKVTKRGQDVTLRCDPISSHATLYWYQQALGQGPEFLTYFNYEAQPDKSGLPSDRFSAERPEGSISTLTIQRTEQRDSAMYRCASSLSPSGGETQYFGPGTRLLVL.

The chain couples TRBV7-9 to TRBJ2-5; 11 nucleotides agree with TRBD1. Looked up from germline, CDR1 is SEHNR and CDR2 is FQNEAQ (reference sequence). The ends lost 5 bases at V and 4 bases at J; junction bases unmatched: 3. The CDR3 covers 14 residues. The CDR3 region is CASSAGQGGETQYF. In DNA, the CDR3 is TGTGCCAGCAGCGCGGGACAGGGGGGAGAGACCCAGTACTTC.

This clonotype was detected only a few times. The chain links TRBV11-2 to TRBJ2-3; TRBD1 aligns across 12 bases. This CDR3 comprises 17 residues. Germline CDR1 reads SGHAT; CDR2 reads FQNNGV. The trim removed 4 bases at V and 1 base at J, leaving 6 bases unmatched. CDR3 loop: CASSYGRDRGRTDTQYF. CDR3 bases: TGTGCCAGCAGCTACGGGAGGGACAGGGGGCGCACAGATACGCAGTATTTT. The entire variable domain, with the rest obtained from reference TRBV11-2 and TRBJ2-3, is as follows: EAGVAQSPRYKIIEKRQSVAFWCNPISGHATLYWYQQILGQGPKLLIQFQNNGVVDDSQLPKDRFSAERLKGVDSTLKIQPAKLEDSAVYLCASSYGRDRGRTDTQYFGPGTRLTVL.

The chain recombines TRBV6-6 with TRBJ2-5; TRBD2 agrees at 11 bases. V trimming: 2 bases; J trimming: 2 bases; junction bases outside the gene matches: 4. Per the germline V gene, CDR1 is MNHNY and CDR2 is SVGAGI (reference sequence). CDR3 length: 16 amino acids. The CDR3 DNA reads as TGTGCCAGCAGTTACGGGGGACTAGCGGATCAAGAGACCCAGTACTTC. It is translated as CASSYGGLADQETQYF.

The chain carries TRBV3-1 and TRBJ2-7, with TRBD1 identical over 10 bases. J was trimmed by 4 bases and V by 4 bases; bases with no gene match: 4. The CDR3 loop spans 14 amino acids. Germline V gives CDR1 LGHDT, CDR2 YNNKEL (reference sequence). The DNA for the CDR3 is TGTGCCAGCAGCCGGCCGGGACAGGGGTACGAGCAGTACTTC. Amino acid sequence: CASSRPGQGYEQYF.

The chain recombines TRBV6-6 with TRBJ2-7; TRBD1 or TRBD2 may be the D gene (5 bases each). Between the trimmed V and J ends, which lost 6 bases and 4 bases, there was a span of 22 bases. CDR3 length equals 16 residues. The germline V gene has CDR1 MNHNY and CDR2 SVGAGI (reference sequence). CDR3 nucleotides: TGTGCCAGCAGCTCTCTCGGGACCAAACCACTATACGAGCAGTACTTC. This codes for CASSSLGTKPLYEQYF.

J is TRBJ1-2 and V is TRBV5-4; D is possibly TRBD1 (5 bases). Germline values: CDR1 SGHNT, CDR2 YYREEE (reference sequence). The CDR3 loop spans 14 amino acids. V was pared by 3 bases and J by 6 bases, with 15 bases between. The DNA for the CDR3 is TGTGCCAGCAGCTCCGGGACCGCCAACGATGGCTACACCTTC. Residues: CASSSGTANDGYTF.

V is TRBV18 and J is TRBJ2-5; D is ambiguous. V lost 3 bases to trimming and J lost 4 bases, with 21 bases between them. CDR1 is KGHSH, CDR2 LQKENI, per germline. The CDR3 extends over 17 amino acids. The CDR3 DNA reads TGTGCCAGCTCACCGCAACACCACGCTTACGTGTTAGAGACCCAGTACTTC. It translates to CASSPQHHAYVLETQYF.

This clonotype was recorded a few times. This chain uses TRBV7-9 with TRBJ1-3, with no clear D. The CDR3 contains 14 residues. Trimming cost V 4 bases and J 0 bases, with 7 bases left between them. CDR1 SEHNR and CDR2 FQNEAQ come from the germline V gene (reference sequence). The CDR3 DNA reads TGTGCCAGCAGCTCCACCCTCTCTGGAAACACCATATATTTT. Protein sequence: CASSSTLSGNTIYF.

The chain recombines TRBV24-1 with TRBJ2-7, with 12 bases matching TRBD2. Germline CDR1 and CDR2: KGHDR and SFDVKD. The trim removed 4 bases at V and 6 bases at J, leaving 3 bases unmatched. This CDR3 region has 14 residues. The CDR3: CATSETSGGREQYF. The CDR3 DNA reads TGTGCCACCAGTGAGACTAGCGGGGGCCGCGAGCAGTACTTC.

The CDR3 nucleotides are TGTGCCAGCAGCCCGACTAGCGGGGAGGGGTGGGGTGAGCAGTTCTTC. Its translation is CASSPTSGEGWGEQFF. This sequence joins TRBV7-2 and TRBJ2-1; 11 bases align to TRBD2. The CDR3 consists of 16 residues. Germline CDR1 is SGHTA and CDR2 is FQGNSA. Germline trimming cut 5 bases from V and 9 bases from J; bases unmatched to any gene: 12. Based on the CDR3 plus reference TRBV7-2 and TRBJ2-1, the full variable domain is GAGVSQSPSNKVTEKGKDVELRCDPISGHTALYWYRQSLGQGLEFLIYFQGNSAPDKSGLPSDRFSAERTGGSVSTLTIQRTQQEDSAVYLCASSPTSGEGWGEQFFGPGTRLTVL.

The rearrangement links TRBV20-1 to TRBJ1-2; no clear D. The CDR3 has 10 residues. Germline-derived CDR1 and CDR2 are DFQATT and SNEGSKA (reference sequence). V lost 6 bases and J 4 bases, leaving 6 bases between the germline ends. The CDR3 sequence: CSAHPYGYTF. The CDR3 bases are TGCAGTGCCCACCCCTATGGCTACACCTTC.

This clonotype turned up a few times. CDR3 sequence (DNA): TGTGCCAGCAGCTTAGATAGAGTGGGGGGCGATGAGCAGTTCTTC. Encoded protein: CASSLDRVGGDEQFF. V is TRBV7-3 and J is TRBJ2-1, with D possibly called TRBD1 or TRBD2 (6 bases each). Deletions cut 2 bases from V and 8 bases from J, with 16 bases between. The CDR3 runs to 15 residues. Per germline, CDR1 SGHTA and CDR2 FQGTGA.

The CDR3 sequence: CASSQIIGETQYF. The CDR3 nucleotides read TGCGCCAGCAGCCAGATTATTGGGGAGACCCAGTACTTC. The chain recombines TRBV4-1 with TRBJ2-5; D is undetermined. Trimming removed 3 bases from V and 5 bases from J, with 10 bases in between. CDR1 MGHRA and CDR2 YSYEKL come from the germline V gene. This CDR3 comprises 13 residues.

The gene calls are TRBV24-1 and TRBJ2-5; tentatively, D is TRBD1 (5 bases). There are 14 residues in the CDR3. Germline CDR1 KGHDR, CDR2 SFDVKD. V dropped 3 bases and J dropped 1 base, with 8 bases sitting between them. The CDR3: CATSDPTGQETQYF. CDR3 sequence (DNA): TGTGCCACCAGTGATCCCACAGGCCAAGAGACCCAGTACTTC.

CDR3 nucleotides: TGTGCCAGCAGCCCCTCCGGGCCCGGCGACGAGCAGTACTTC. The encoded protein is CASSPSGPGDEQYF. The chain carries TRBV7-3 and TRBJ2-7; D is undetermined. V was shortened by 5 bases and J by 5 bases, with 16 bases between the two germline ends. Germline CDR1 and CDR2: SGHTA and FQGTGA. CDR3 size: 14 residues. Full variable domain (outside the CDR3, taken from reference TRBV7-3 and TRBJ2-7): GAGVSQTPSNKVTEKGKYVELRCDPISGHTALYWYRQSLGQGPEFLIYFQGTGAADDSGLPNDRFFAVRPEGSVSTLKIQRTERGDSAVYLCASSPSGPGDEQYFGPGTRLTVT.